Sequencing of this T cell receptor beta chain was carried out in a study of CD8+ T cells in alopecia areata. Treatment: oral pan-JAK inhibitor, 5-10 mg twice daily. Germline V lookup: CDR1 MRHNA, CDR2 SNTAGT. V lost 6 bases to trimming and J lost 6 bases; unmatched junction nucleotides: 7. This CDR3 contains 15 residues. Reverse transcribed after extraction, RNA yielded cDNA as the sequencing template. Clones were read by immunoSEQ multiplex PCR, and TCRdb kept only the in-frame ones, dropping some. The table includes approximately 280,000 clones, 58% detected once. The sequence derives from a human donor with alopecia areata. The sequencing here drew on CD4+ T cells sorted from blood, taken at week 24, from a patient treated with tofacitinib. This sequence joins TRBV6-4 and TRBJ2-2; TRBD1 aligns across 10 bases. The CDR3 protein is CASSPLGTGAGELFF. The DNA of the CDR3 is TGTGCCAGCAGCCCCCTGGGGACAGGGGCCGGGGAGCTGTTTTTT.